This TCR beta chain was obtained from a study of blood T cell repertoires in COVID-19. Study summary: Spain, Italy and the United States supplied samples that represented acute and convalescent COVID-19. Sources were T cells, B-cell-depleted T cells, or PBMCs; the material itself was cDNA or gDNA.

Source study methods: Estimation of nucleated cell counts relied on the amplification of reference gene primers. Only in-frame clones appear in the TCRdb table, and some are missing; sequencing was by immunoSEQ multiplex PCR. V and J calls and clone size are those listed in that table; D and trimming were worked out from the DNA. The table records more than 200,000 clones, 84% of them present only once. Trimming cost V 0 bases and J 6 bases; bases outside gene matches: 4. This CDR3 is built from 14 residues. Germline-derived CDR1 and CDR2 are ENHRY and SYGVKD. The sequence came from a woman aged 40 to 50 who had recovered from COVID-19. Material for sequencing was peripheral blood. V gene TRBV10-3 combines with J gene TRBJ1-2, with 7 bases that match TRBD1. The CDR3 here is CAISESEGTDGYTF. CDR3 sequence (DNA): TGTGCCATCAGTGAGTCTGAAGGGACAGATGGCTACACCTTC.